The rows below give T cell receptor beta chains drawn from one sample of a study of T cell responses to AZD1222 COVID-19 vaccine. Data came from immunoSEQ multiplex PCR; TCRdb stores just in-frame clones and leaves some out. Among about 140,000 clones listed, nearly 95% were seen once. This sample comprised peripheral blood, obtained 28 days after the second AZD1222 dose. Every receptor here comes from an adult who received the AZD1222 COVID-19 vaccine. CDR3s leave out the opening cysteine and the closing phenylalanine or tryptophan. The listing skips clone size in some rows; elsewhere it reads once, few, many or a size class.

CDR3: AISYGLAGGPGDTQY
size: NA
J: TRBJ2-3
V: TRBV10-3

CDR3: ASSHHGARGYNEQF
size: NA
J: TRBJ2-1
V: TRBV4-1

CDR3: ASSLDPLGLDTGELF
size: NA
J: TRBJ2-2
V: TRBV7-2

CDR3: ASSLDRVSGANVLT
size: NA
J: TRBJ2-6
V: TRBV5-1

CDR3: ASSPLTGGGYGYT
size: NA
J: TRBJ1-2
V: TRBV7-8

CDR3: ASSPPGLAGGDTQY
size: NA
J: TRBJ2-3
V: TRBV13

CDR3: ASSPLAGLETQY
size: NA
J: TRBJ2-5
V: TRBV4-1

CDR3: ASSKTSGPREQY
size: once
J: TRBJ2-7
V: TRBV6-5

CDR3: ASSLRGGNTGELF
size: NA
J: TRBJ2-2
V: TRBV7-8

CDR3: AWKSRLNNYGYT
size: NA
J: TRBJ1-2
V: TRBV30

CDR3: ASSLLDSLNTEAF
size: NA
J: TRBJ1-1
V: TRBV7-9

CDR3: AWSVGRQTNYGYT
size: once
J: TRBJ1-2
V: TRBV30

CDR3: ASSWRGQGFGEAF
size: once
J: TRBJ1-1
V: TRBV5-1

CDR3: ASSLDGTSDFGY
size: NA
J: TRBJ2-7
V: TRBV5-1

CDR3: ASSPQDSRSNQPQH
size: NA
J: TRBJ1-5
V: TRBV18

CDR3: ASSLGPGEGSPLH
size: NA
J: TRBJ1-6
V: TRBV5-4

CDR3: ASSGLAGESYEQY
size: once
J: TRBJ2-7
V: TRBV4-1

CDR3: ASRLSGQHYNEQF
size: NA
J: TRBJ2-1
V: TRBV28

CDR3: ASSESSGKNTGELF
size: NA
J: TRBJ2-2
V: TRBV10-1

CDR3: ASSLDRQPGIYNEQF
size: NA
J: TRBJ2-1
V: TRBV7-2

CDR3: ASSPSSMAQPQH
size: NA
J: TRBJ1-5
V: TRBV28

CDR3: ASSTASESGRAYTGELF
size: NA
J: TRBJ2-2
V: TRBV28

CDR3: ATTPGQGTNEQF
size: many
J: TRBJ2-1
V: TRBV6-6

CDR3: ASSQGMINQPQH
size: NA
J: TRBJ1-5
V: TRBV4-1

CDR3: ASSPRQINEQY
size: NA
J: TRBJ2-7
V: TRBV11-1

CDR3: ASSDGTGLY
size: few
J: TRBJ2-7
V: TRBV7-9

CDR3: ASSVGRESGYT
size: NA
J: TRBJ1-2
V: TRBV9

CDR3: ASSPVPTRADKGLH
size: NA
J: TRBJ1-6
V: TRBV18

CDR3: AWKGLAEPSREQF
size: once
J: TRBJ2-1
V: TRBV30

CDR3: ASSASGRSSYEQY
size: NA
J: TRBJ2-7
V: TRBV4-1

CDR3: ASSLEGTIDEQY
size: NA
J: TRBJ2-7
V: TRBV5-1

CDR3: ASSSGTLPYEQY
size: NA
J: TRBJ2-7
V: TRBV7-2

CDR3: ASSARGDHLSGANVLT
size: NA
J: TRBJ2-6
V: TRBV9